The 15 T cell receptor beta chains given below trace back to one sample, sequenced in a study of T-cell memory formation after mild COVID-19. In TCRdb, the 5' RACE reads were re-called with MiXCR into one record per CDR3 protein. Of 350,000 or so distinct CDR3 sequences in the sample, around 21% are singletons; the top ten hold approximately 13%. Sequenced: PBMCs or a T cell subset sorted from them (not recorded which). These receptors originate from an adult woman who had mild COVID-19 (a few samples of this study predate the infection). Cell type and time point are not known.

This clonotype was counted between two and nine times. The chain links TRBV4-1 to TRBJ1-5, with D possibly being TRBD1 (5 bases). The CDR3 totals 15 residues. Germline V gene data show CDR1 as MGHRA and CDR2 as YSYEKL. The germline V and J ends were trimmed by 0 bases and 1 base, with 7 bases remaining between them. The CDR3 protein is CASSQERDSNQPQHF. CDR3 bases: TGCGCCAGCAGCCAAGAACGGGACAGCAATCAGCCCCAGCATTTT.

J is TRBJ2-7 and V is TRBV12-3 or TRBV12-4; D gene unclear. Trimming shortened V by 5 bases and J by 0 bases, and 17 bases separated the two germline ends. CDR3 length equals 16 residues. In DNA form, the CDR3 reads TGTGCCAGCAGTCCCCGGTCGGGCGCCTTCTCCTACGAGCAGTACTTC. It yields the protein CASSPRSGAFSYEQYF.

This clonotype was found a few times. The chain has TRBV12-3 or TRBV12-4 and TRBJ2-1; D is undetermined. Trimming took off 1 base at V and 3 bases at J, with 7 bases between the two ends. This CDR3 has 14 amino acids. For the CDR3, the DNA is TGTGCCAGCAGTTTAGGTTCTCGCTACAATGAGCAGTTCTTC. It encodes CASSLGSRYNEQFF.

The chain joins TRBV5-1 to TRBJ2-3; D call uncertain. Germline V CDR1 and CDR2: SGHRS, YFSETQ. V was cut by 0 bases and J by 0 bases, with 5 bases left in between. The CDR3 is made up of 14 amino acids. The CDR3 here is CASSLAESTDTQYF. In DNA, the CDR3 is TGCGCCAGCAGCTTGGCCGAGAGCACAGATACGCAGTATTTT.

The chain combines TRBV6-6 with TRBJ1-1; D possibly corresponds to TRBD1 (5 bases). The CDR3 contains 13 residues. Trimming shortened V by 7 bases and J by 8 bases, and 17 bases separated the two germline ends. The germline gives CDR1 MNHNY, CDR2 SVGAGI (reference sequence). The CDR3: CASTHLGEVEAFF. In nucleotides, the CDR3 is TGTGCCAGCACCCACTTAGGGGAGGTAGAAGCTTTCTTT.

The chain uses TRBV5-6 and TRBJ2-3; D may be TRBD1 (5 bases). The CDR3 runs 15 residues. The ends were cut back, 3 bases at V and 0 bases at J, with 11 bases in the middle. Per germline, CDR1 SGHDT and CDR2 YYEEEE. The CDR3 protein is CASSSTQGSTDTQYF. The DNA of the CDR3 is TGTGCCAGCAGCTCGACTCAGGGAAGCACAGATACGCAGTATTTT.

V usage is TRBV20-1 and J usage is TRBJ1-2; 8 bases align to TRBD1. Germline V gives CDR1 DFQATT, CDR2 SNEGSKA (reference sequence). CDR3 size: 12 residues. Trimming cost V 8 bases and J 5 bases; bases outside gene matches: 7. CDR3 in DNA: TGCAGTTCAGGGGACAGGTCATATGGCTACACCTTC. Protein sequence: CSSGDRSYGYTF.

This chain uses TRBV7-9 with TRBJ1-5; a weak D match, TRBD1 (6 bases). There are 15 residues in the CDR3. Germline V lookup: CDR1 SEHNR, CDR2 FQNEAQ (reference sequence). The ends were cut back, 3 bases at V and 5 bases at J, with 14 bases in the middle. The CDR3 nucleotides are TGTGCCAGCAGCTTCGGGGACACGCCTTATCAGCCCCAGCATTTT. It encodes CASSFGDTPYQPQHF.

This chain joins TRBV20-1 and TRBJ2-7, with D possibly being TRBD1 (6 bases). With 0 bases removed from V and 3 bases from J, the gap between germline ends came to 18 bases. The CDR3 loop spans 16 amino acids. The germline CDR1 and CDR2 sequences are DFQATT and SNEGSKA (reference sequence). The DNA of the CDR3 is TGCAGTGCTAGAGATCTTCAAGGGGACACTTACTACGAGCAGTACTTC. The encoded protein is CSARDLQGDTYYEQYF.

This clonotype was counted ten times or more. J is TRBJ2-1 and V is TRBV7-2; 9 nucleotides agree with TRBD2. The V segment lost 6 bases and the J segment 5 bases; nucleotides outside the gene matches: 8. CDR1 and CDR2 from the germline V gene are SGHTA and FQGNSA. The CDR3 covers 15 residues. The DNA for the CDR3 is TGTGCCAGCAGGTTTAGCGGGGGACTTGACAATGAGCAGTTCTTC. It translates to CASRFSGGLDNEQFF.

DNA of the CDR3: TGTGCCTGGGGGGCCGCAGATACGCAGTATTTT. This translates into CAWGAADTQYF. V and J are TRBV30 and TRBJ2-3; TRBD1 might be the D (5 bases). V lost 5 bases and J lost 4, with 7 bases in between. The germline CDR1 and CDR2 sequences are GTSNPN and SVGIG (reference sequence). This CDR3 is 11 amino acids long.

This clonotype came up a few times. The chain recombines TRBV6-2 or TRBV6-3 with TRBJ2-3, with 7 bases fitting TRBD2. Germline CDR1 reads MNHEY; CDR2 reads SVGEGT. CDR3 length: 16 residues. V trimming: 3 bases; J trimming: 2 bases; junction bases outside the gene matches: 8. For the CDR3, the DNA is TGTGCCAGCAGTTATCCTACCGCGGGAGCCACAGATACGCAGTATTTT. Amino acid sequence: CASSYPTAGATDTQYF.

The chain couples TRBV7-9 to TRBJ1-1; 8 bases match TRBD1. The CDR3 totals 13 residues. CDR1 is SEHNR and CDR2 is FQNEAQ in the germline V gene (reference sequence). Germline trimming cut 4 bases from V and 10 bases from J; bases unmatched to any gene: 8. The CDR3 DNA reads as TGTGCCAGCAGCTCGGCAGGGGGCGGACTAGCTTTCTTT. It encodes CASSSAGGGLAFF.

The chain joins TRBV7-2 to TRBJ2-2, with D perhaps TRBD2 (6 bases). The V end was cut by 1 base, the J end by 0 bases, with 18 bases between. This CDR3 region has 19 residues. CDR1 is SGHTA, CDR2 FQGNSA, per germline. CDR3 bases: TGTGCCAGCAGCTTAGGTCCAGTTGATAGCGGCGCGAACACCGGGGAGCTGTTTTTT. This sequence encodes CASSLGPVDSGANTGELFF.

The chain employs TRBV7-8 and TRBJ2-1, with 7 nucleotides matching TRBD2. CDR3 length: 15 amino acids. Unmatched junction bases numbered 10, after V lost 6 bases and J lost 5 bases. Germline V lookup: CDR1 SGHVS, CDR2 FQNEAQ. The CDR3 sequence is CASRAWASGNNEQFF. CDR3 nucleotide sequence: TGTGCCAGCAGGGCCTGGGCTAGCGGTAACAATGAGCAGTTCTTC.